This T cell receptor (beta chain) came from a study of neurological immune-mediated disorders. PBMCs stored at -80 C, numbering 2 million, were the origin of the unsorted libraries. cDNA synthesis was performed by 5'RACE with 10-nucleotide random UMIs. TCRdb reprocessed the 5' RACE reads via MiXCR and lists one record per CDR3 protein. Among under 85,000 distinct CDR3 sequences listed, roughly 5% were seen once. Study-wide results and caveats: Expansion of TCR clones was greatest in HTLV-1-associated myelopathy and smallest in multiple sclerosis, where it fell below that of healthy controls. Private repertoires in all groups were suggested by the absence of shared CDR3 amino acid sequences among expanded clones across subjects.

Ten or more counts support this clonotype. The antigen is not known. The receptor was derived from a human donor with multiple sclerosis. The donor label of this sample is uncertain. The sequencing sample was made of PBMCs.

Written as DNA, the CDR3 is TGCGCCAGCAGCTTGCAAGGGGGCGGGGAACATTCACCCCTCCACTTT. Its protein product is CASSLQGGGEHSPLHF. The rearrangement links TRBV5-1 to TRBJ1-6, with 7 nucleotides matching TRBD1. This CDR3 comprises 16 residues. Unmatched junction bases numbered 9, after V lost 1 base and J lost 8 bases. Germline values: CDR1 SGHRS, CDR2 YFSETQ.